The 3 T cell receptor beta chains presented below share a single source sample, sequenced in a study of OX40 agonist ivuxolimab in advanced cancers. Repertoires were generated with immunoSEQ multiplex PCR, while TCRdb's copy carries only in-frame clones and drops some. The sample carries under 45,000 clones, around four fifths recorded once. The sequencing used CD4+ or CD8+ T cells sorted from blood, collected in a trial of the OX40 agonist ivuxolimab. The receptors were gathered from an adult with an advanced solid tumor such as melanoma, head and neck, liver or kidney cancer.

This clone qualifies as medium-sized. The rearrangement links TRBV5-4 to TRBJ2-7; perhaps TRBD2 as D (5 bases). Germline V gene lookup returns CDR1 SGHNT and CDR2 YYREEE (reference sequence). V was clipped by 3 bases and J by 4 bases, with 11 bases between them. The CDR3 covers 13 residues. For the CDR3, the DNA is TGTGCCAGCAGCTGGACCCCGGGATACGAGCAGTACTTC. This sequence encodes CASSWTPGYEQYF.

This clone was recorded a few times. The CDR3 is CASRYGQGGQYF. The CDR3 nucleotides read TGCGCCAGCAGATATGGACAGGGCGGCCAGTACTTC. The rearrangement links TRBV10-2 to TRBJ2-7; 8 nucleotides match TRBD1. This CDR3 has 12 residues. Looked up from germline, CDR1 is WSHSY and CDR2 is SAAADI. Unmatched junction bases numbered 8, after V lost 6 bases and J lost 10 bases.

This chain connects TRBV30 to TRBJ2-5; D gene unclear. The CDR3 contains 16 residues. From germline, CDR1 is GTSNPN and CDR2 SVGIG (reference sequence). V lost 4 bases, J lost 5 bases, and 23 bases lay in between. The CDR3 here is CAWTEGWPSRKETQYF. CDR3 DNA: TGTGCCTGGACGGAAGGGTGGCCTTCGCGGAAGGAGACCCAGTACTTC.